These 9 T cell receptor beta chains came from one sample sequenced in a study of blood T cell repertoires in COVID-19. Produced via immunoSEQ multiplex PCR; TCRdb's table is partial and in-frame only. The sample shows about 180,000 clones, around 82% of them seen only once. The specimen sequenced was peripheral blood. The receptors stem from an elderly man with COVID-19, enrolled during active disease.

This clone occurred once. The V and J genes are TRBV7-9 and TRBJ2-1; possible D gene TRBD2, 7 bases. Trimming took 1 base from V and 0 from J, leaving 10 bases between them. Per the germline V gene, CDR1 is SEHNR and CDR2 is FQNEAQ (reference sequence). This CDR3 is built from 16 residues. The CDR3 DNA is TGTGCCAGCAGCTTAGTTGGGGGGGCCTCCTACAATGAGCAGTTCTTC. This gives the protein CASSLVGGASYNEQFF.

The V gene is TRBV18, the J gene TRBJ2-5; TRBD1 agrees at 7 bases. CDR1 is KGHSH, CDR2 LQKENI, per germline. Trimming took 5 bases from V and 0 from J; bases not matched to a gene: 6. The CDR3 has 15 amino acids. The CDR3 DNA follows: TGTGCCAGCTCATCGGGACAGATTTACCAAGAGACCCAGTACTTC. The encoded protein is CASSSGQIYQETQYF.

The rearrangement uses TRBV2 and TRBJ1-4; 7 nucleotides agree with TRBD1. Germline assignment: CDR1 SNHLY and CDR2 FYNNEI. The V segment lost 4 bases and the J segment 4 bases; nucleotides outside the gene matches: 15. The CDR3 is 18 amino acids. The CDR3, as DNA: TGTGCCAGCAGTGTTTCGGCAGGGGGGAAAGACAATAATGAAAAACTGTTTTTT. Encoded protein: CASSVSAGGKDNNEKLFF.

The chain carries TRBV7-2 and TRBJ1-6; a weak D match, TRBD1 (5 bases). Germline V CDR1 and CDR2: SGHTA, FQGNSA. This CDR3 is built from 14 residues. Trimming stripped 1 base from V and 13 bases from J, with 14 bases between. The CDR3, as DNA: TGTGCCAGCAGCTTAGGTAACGGGGGGTCTCCCCTCCACTTT. Its protein is CASSLGNGGSPLHF.

V gene TRBV5-1 combines with J gene TRBJ1-6, with D uncertain. The CDR3 contains 16 residues. Germline V gene lookup returns CDR1 SGHRS and CDR2 YFSETQ. V was clipped by 2 bases and J by 9 bases, with 18 bases between them. The CDR3 bases are TGCGCCAGCAGCTTCGCGGGATCCGACCAATTTTCACCCCTCCACTTT. It yields the protein CASSFAGSDQFSPLHF. The entire variable domain, with the rest obtained from reference TRBV5-1 and TRBJ1-6, is as follows: KAGVTQTPRYLIKTRGQQVTLSCSPISGHRSVSWYQQTPGQGLQFLFEYFSETQRNKGNFPGRFSGRQFSNSRSEMNVSTLELGDSALYLCASSFAGSDQFSPLHFGNGTRLTVT.

The chain carries TRBV29-1 and TRBJ1-2; tentative D call: TRBD1 (6 bases). Germline CDR1 SQVTM, CDR2 ANQGSEA. CDR3 length equals 13 residues. V shed 5 bases and J shed 6 bases, with 16 bases lying between them. The CDR3 reads CSVRSQGQDGYTF. The CDR3 DNA sequence: TGCAGCGTTCGAAGTCAGGGGCAGGATGGCTACACCTTC.

The rearrangement links TRBV5-6 to TRBJ1-1; no firm D call. The CDR3 is made up of 13 amino acids. Looked up from germline, CDR1 is SGHDT and CDR2 is YYEEEE. V dropped 1 base and J dropped 1 base, with 5 bases sitting between them. CDR3 bases: TGTGCCAGCAGCTTGATCAGGAACACTGAAGCTTTCTTT. Translated, it gives CASSLIRNTEAFF. The variable domain in full, completed from reference TRBV5-6 and TRBJ1-1, reads DAGVTQSPTHLIKTRGQQVTLRCSPKSGHDTVSWYQQALGQGPQFIFQYYEEEERQRGNFPDRFSGHQFPNYSSELNVNALLLGDSALYLCASSLIRNTEAFFGQGTRLTVV.

This chain uses TRBV7-6 with TRBJ1-5; the D gene is possibly TRBD1 (5 bases). The CDR3 loop spans 16 amino acids. Trimming shortened V by 4 bases and J by 5 bases, and 18 bases separated the two germline ends. In germline, CDR1 is SGHVS, CDR2 FNYEAQ. The chain's CDR3 is CASSSLPRQGDQPQHF. CDR3 sequence (DNA): TGTGCCAGCAGCTCCCTTCCCCGCCAGGGCGATCAGCCCCAGCATTTT.

The chain employs TRBV21-1 and TRBJ1-4; the table's D gene call, TRBD1, was not cross checked with the DNA. TRBV21-1 is given as a pseudogene. The CDR3 has 12 amino acids. CDR3: CASSIFRDKLFF. The CDR3 bases are TGTGCCAGCAGCATCTTCAGGGATAAACTGTTTTTT.